A single sample is the source of the 2 T cell receptor beta chains below, sequenced in a study of cytomegalovirus exposure and HLA in healthy donors. Produced via immunoSEQ multiplex PCR; TCRdb's table is partial and in-frame only. The top ten clones hold 0.67% of a sample with about 110,000 clones, approximately 96% of them seen once. The sequenced sample was PBMCs. The receptors come from a woman aged 18-29 years in good health and CMV-seronegative.

This chain links TRBV27 with TRBJ1-3; D is perhaps TRBD1 (6 bases). Germline V gene lookup returns CDR1 MNHEY and CDR2 SMNVEV (reference sequence). The CDR3 consists of 15 residues. V lost 5 bases, J lost 3 bases, and 14 bases lay in between. The DNA of the CDR3 is TGTGCCAGCAGTCCGGGACATGAGATTGGAAACACCATATATTTT. Its translation: CASSPGHEIGNTIYF.

This chain links TRBV9 with TRBJ2-3, with D possibly TRBD2 on 6 matching bases. The V gene's germline CDR1 is SGDLS and CDR2 YYNGEE. Trimming removed 3 bases from V and 5 bases from J, with 10 bases in between. This CDR3 has 13 amino acids. CDR3 DNA sequence: TGTGCCAGCAGCGCGTACGGGAGAGATACGCAGTATTTT. Its translation: CASSAYGRDTQYF.